The source of this T cell receptor beta chain is a study of cytomegalovirus exposure and HLA in healthy donors. Whole-study findings and limits: About 87% or about 30% of the time was how often most TCR beta V segments were productive, according to an earlier analysis.

For this clone: Its antigen remains unknown.

Though probably carrying unrecorded immune exposures, donors were nominally healthy at sampling. In the PCR, 60 Vbeta and 13 Jbeta primers were used. Profiled with immunoSEQ multiplex PCR; TCRdb holds only in-frame clones, not every one. The table for this sample gives fewer than 200,000 clones. CDR3 size: 14 residues. CDR1 is LNHDA and CDR2 is SQIVND in the germline V gene (reference sequence). Trimming left V 6 bases short and J 0 bases short, with 11 bases between. The receptor was derived from a woman aged 55-75 years in good health and CMV-seronegative. Sample: PBMCs. This sequence joins TRBV19 and TRBJ1-1; D is perhaps TRBD1 (6 bases). The CDR3 region is CASSPDSLNTEAFF. The DNA for the CDR3 is TGTGCCAGTAGCCCGGACAGTTTGAACACTGAAGCTTTCTTT.